The 6 T cell receptor beta chains listed next were all sequenced from one sample in a study of T cell repertoires in cytomegalovirus infection. Via MiXCR, TCRdb re-called the reads, giving one row per CDR3 protein. Counted here are about 52,000 distinct CDR3 sequences, around a fifth occurring once; the ten biggest clones make up about four fifths. Antigen specificity for these receptors is unknown. The sequences come from CD8+ T cells from cultured PBMCs, collected from culture after CMV antigen stimulation. The receptors originated from a human donor in good health (CMV status not recorded). Some clones in this sample may be carry-over from other donors' samples.

This clonotype was found a few times. This chain connects TRBV7-8 to TRBJ2-5; D gene unclear. Trimming took 1 base from V and 5 from J, leaving 17 bases between them. CDR3 length equals 16 residues. Germline CDR1 and CDR2: SGHVS and FQNEAQ. In DNA, the CDR3 is TGTGCCAGCAGCTTAGTTTCGAGCCTCCAGTGGGAGACCCAGTACTTC. Translated: CASSLVSSLQWETQYF.

The J gene is TRBJ2-3, the V gene TRBV4-3; D is ambiguous. The CDR3 spans 17 residues. CDR1 and CDR2 (germline): LGHNA, YSLEER. V was cut by 1 base and J by 0 bases, with 14 bases left in between. The DNA of the CDR3 is TGCGCCAGCAGCCAAGGTCTTGGGATATCTAGCACAGATACGCAGTATTTT. The encoded protein is CASSQGLGISSTDTQYF.

This clonotype turned up a few times. The chain has TRBV29-1 and TRBJ2-1; the D gene is possibly TRBD1 (6 bases). Deletions cut 5 bases from V and 4 bases from J, with 21 bases between. This CDR3 contains 16 residues. CDR1 is SQVTM, CDR2 ANQGSEA, per germline. Written as DNA, the CDR3 is TGCAGCGTTCCGGTTGACGGGACACTGCCGTACAATGAGCAGTTCTTC. Protein product: CSVPVDGTLPYNEQFF.

CDR3 loop: CASSASTGITAQPQHF. The CDR3 DNA is TGTGCCAGCAGTGCCTCGACAGGGATTACGGCTCAGCCCCAGCATTTT. V and J are TRBV6-1 and TRBJ1-5; 7 nucleotides align to TRBD1. This CDR3 comprises 16 residues. Per germline, CDR1 MNHNS and CDR2 SASEGT. Trimming cost V 4 bases and J 6 bases; bases outside gene matches: 12.

This clonotype was seen more than once but under ten times. V gene TRBV11-2 combines with J gene TRBJ2-4; D is unresolved. Germline values: CDR1 SGHAT, CDR2 FQNNGV. The CDR3 extends over 13 amino acids. Trimming took off 3 bases at V and 8 bases at J, with 11 bases between the two ends. The CDR3 loop reads CASSLAIRDIQYF. The CDR3, as DNA: TGTGCCAGCAGCTTGGCGATCAGAGACATTCAGTACTTC.

The table lists this clonotype with a few counts. This chain joins TRBV7-9 and TRBJ1-6; weak D call: TRBD1 (6 bases). The length of the CDR3 is 14 residues. Between the trimmed V and J ends, which lost 2 bases and 6 bases, there was a span of 8 bases. Germline assignment: CDR1 SEHNR and CDR2 FQNEAQ (reference sequence). Here the CDR3 DNA reads TGTGCCAGCAGCTTACGGGGGCTTAATTCACCCCTCCACTTT. Its translation: CASSLRGLNSPLHF.